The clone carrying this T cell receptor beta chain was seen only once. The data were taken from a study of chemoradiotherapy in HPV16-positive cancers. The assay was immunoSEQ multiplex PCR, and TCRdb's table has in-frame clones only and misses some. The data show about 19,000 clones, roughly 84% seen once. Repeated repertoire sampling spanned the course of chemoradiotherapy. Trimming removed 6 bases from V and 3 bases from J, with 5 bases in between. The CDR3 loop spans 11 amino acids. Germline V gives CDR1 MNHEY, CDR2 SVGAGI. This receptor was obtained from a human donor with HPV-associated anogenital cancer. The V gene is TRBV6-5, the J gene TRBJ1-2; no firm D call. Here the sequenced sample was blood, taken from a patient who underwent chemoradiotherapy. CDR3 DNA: TGTGCCAGCAGCCTAGACTATGGCTACACCTTC. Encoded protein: CASSLDYGYTF.